Only a few counts were recorded for the clone carrying this T cell receptor beta chain. This record comes from a study of preoperative IRX-2 immunotherapy in early breast cancer. Treatment denoted: preoperative locoregional IRX-2 cytokine immunotherapy. Patients received preoperative, locoregional IRX-2 cytokine immunotherapy in a phase Ib study. Germline V gene data show CDR1 as LNHDA and CDR2 as SQIVND (reference sequence). The ends lost 11 bases at V and 5 bases at J; junction bases unmatched: 8. The CDR3 covers 14 residues. Some clones are missing from TCRdb's copy, which holds only in-frame ones; the method was immunoSEQ multiplex PCR. The sample lists a few thousand clones, more than 70% occurring once.

The chain recombines TRBV19 with TRBJ2-2, with TRBD1 matching over 10 bases. The material sequenced was tumor tissue, taken before IRX-2 immunotherapy. The sequence derives from a human donor with breast cancer. The CDR3 here is CACSGQGWTGELFF. CDR3 sequence (DNA): TGTGCCTGTTCGGGACAGGGGTGGACCGGGGAGCTGTTTTTT.